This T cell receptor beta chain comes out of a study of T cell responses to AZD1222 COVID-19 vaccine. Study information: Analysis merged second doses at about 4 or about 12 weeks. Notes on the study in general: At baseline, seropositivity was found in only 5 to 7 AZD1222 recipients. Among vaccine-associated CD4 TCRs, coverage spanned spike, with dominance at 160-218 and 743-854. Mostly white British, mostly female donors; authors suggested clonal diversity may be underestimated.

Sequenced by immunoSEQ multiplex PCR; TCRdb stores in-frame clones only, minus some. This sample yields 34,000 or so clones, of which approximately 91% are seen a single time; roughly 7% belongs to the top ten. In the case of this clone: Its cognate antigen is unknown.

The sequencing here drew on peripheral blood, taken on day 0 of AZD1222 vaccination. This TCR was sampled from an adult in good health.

The CDR3 DNA reads TGTGCCACCAGCCCGTTCCACAGGGGTGAGACGTACTTC. Its translation is CATSPFHRGETYF. This chain links TRBV15 with TRBJ2-7; TRBD1 matches 7 bases. Germline loops: CDR1 LNHNV, CDR2 YYDKDF (reference sequence). The trim removed 5 bases at V and 12 bases at J, leaving 13 bases unmatched. This CDR3 has 13 amino acids.